Presented here are 5 T cell receptor beta chains from one specimen sequenced in a study of blood T cell repertoires in COVID-19. The method was immunoSEQ multiplex PCR; TCRdb's version includes in-frame clones alone and lacks a portion of them. The sample yields 150,000 or so clones, over 75% seen once. The source material was peripheral blood. All receptors derive from a man younger than 35 with COVID-19, enrolled during active disease.

The V call is TRBV9, the J call TRBJ2-3, with D tentatively TRBD2 (5 bases). Germline lookup yields CDR1 SGDLS and CDR2 YYNGEE. This CDR3 spans 14 amino acids. V shed 4 bases and J shed 2 bases, with 11 bases lying between them. In nucleotides, the CDR3 is TGTGCCAGCAGCCTCGGACTGGACACAGATACGCAGTATTTT. It encodes CASSLGLDTDTQYF.

The chain recombines TRBV28 with TRBJ2-7, with D possibly matching TRBD1 (6 bases). The CDR3 length is 13 residues. Trimming stripped 8 bases from V and 7 bases from J, with 18 bases between. CDR1 and CDR2 from the germline V gene are MDHEN and SYDVKM. The CDR3 spells CASRSGAASEQYF. The DNA of the CDR3 is TGTGCCAGCCGCTCAGGGGCAGCGAGTGAGCAGTACTTC.

A few counts support this clone. V is TRBV6-6 and J is TRBJ1-5; D is perhaps TRBD1 (6 bases). Looked up from germline, CDR1 is MNHNY and CDR2 is SVGAGI (reference sequence). The germline V and J ends were trimmed by 6 bases and 6 bases, with 15 bases remaining between them. This CDR3 is built from 14 residues. The CDR3 sequence: CASSENRVAQPQHF. The CDR3, as DNA: TGTGCCAGCAGCGAGAACAGGGTTGCTCAGCCCCAGCATTTT.

The genes are TRBV19 and TRBJ1-5; D is perhaps TRBD1 (6 bases). The CDR3 runs to 13 residues. Germline V gene lookup returns CDR1 LNHDA and CDR2 SQIVND (reference sequence). V was clipped by 6 bases and J by 5 bases, with 11 bases between them. The CDR3 sequence: CASSQGRDQPQHF. As DNA, the CDR3 is TGTGCCAGTAGCCAGGGGCGCGATCAGCCCCAGCATTTT.

The rearrangement joins TRBV30 to TRBJ1-5; maybe TRBD1 (6 bases). This CDR3 spans 15 amino acids. The germline V and J ends were trimmed by 3 bases and 6 bases, with 18 bases remaining between them. Germline V lookup: CDR1 GTSNPN, CDR2 SVGIG (reference sequence). The CDR3 protein is CAWSFGRGGPQPQHF. In DNA, the CDR3 is TGTGCCTGGAGCTTCGGCAGGGGTGGGCCTCAGCCCCAGCATTTT.